The rows below give T cell receptor beta chains drawn from one sample of a study of cytomegalovirus exposure and HLA in healthy donors. Some clones are missing from TCRdb's copy, which holds only in-frame ones; the method was immunoSEQ multiplex PCR. The table records 95,000 to 150,000 clones, over 65% of them present only once. The sequencing sample was made of PBMCs. Every receptor here comes from a man aged 50 or older in good health and CMV-seronegative. The CDR3 runs from the conserved cysteine through the conserved F or W.

V gene	J gene	CDR3 protein
TRBV18	TRBJ2-2	CASSPQGQGDTGELFF
TRBV7-2	TRBJ1-3	CASSLDRGSGNTIYF
TRBV6-5	TRBJ1-2	CASYDRNYGYTF
TRBV7-2	TRBJ1-2	CASSLALDGGVYGYTF
TRBV7-2	TRBJ1-2	CASSLPTELGGYTF
TRBV4-3	TRBJ2-2	CASSHLSGGADTGELFF
TRBV5-1	TRBJ2-7	CASSLTLAGGAYEQYF
TRBV9	TRBJ1-2	CASSVANRDGYTF
TRBV5-6	TRBJ1-5	CASSLFDSGGNQPQHF
TRBV4-3	TRBJ1-4	CASSRTGQEVEKLFF
TRBV30	TRBJ1-5	CAWSVRGGYSNQPQHF
TRBV5-1	TRBJ1-3	CASSLGGGVPGNTIYF
TRBV13	TRBJ2-1	CASSLSGSYNEQFF
TRBV4-1	TRBJ1-3	CASSPNPAGTAGNTIYF
TRBV28	TRBJ2-2	CASSQGGAGELFF
TRBV7-8	TRBJ2-2	CASSLRQGYTGELFF
TRBV6-5	TRBJ1-4	CASSEGGLNEKLFF
TRBV30	TRBJ2-1	CAWSVGGQGHEQFF
TRBV23-1	TRBJ2-2	CASRPGQLNTGELFF
TRBV4-3	TRBJ2-1	CASSQGAGAYNEQFF
TRBV29-1	TRBJ2-7	CSVERSSYEQYF
TRBV6-5	TRBJ2-5	CASSSGEQETQYF
TRBV2	TRBJ2-2	CASSEKGANTGELFF
TRBV7-2	TRBJ2-5	CASNRPQVQETQYF
TRBV5-1	TRBJ1-1	CASSLEQGANTEAFF
TRBV7-9	TRBJ2-1	CASSPTGDSYNEQFF